The 25 T cell receptor beta chains presented below share a single source sample, sequenced in a study of blood T cell repertoires in COVID-19. Repertoires were generated with immunoSEQ multiplex PCR, while TCRdb's copy carries only in-frame clones and drops some. Seen here are around 190,000 clones, 88% observed once, and the top ten hold roughly a sixth. The sequenced material came from peripheral blood. These receptors all stem from a man aged 45-60 years with COVID-19, enrolled during active disease.

This chain uses TRBV19 with TRBJ1-1; 7 positions match TRBD1. This CDR3 region has 14 residues. V lost 6 bases, J lost 1 base, and 5 bases stayed unmatched. Germline assignment: CDR1 LNHDA and CDR2 SQIVND (reference sequence). The CDR3 reads CASRKTGWNTEAFF. In DNA form, the CDR3 reads TGTGCCAGTAGAAAGACAGGGTGGAACACTGAAGCTTTCTTT.

This chain connects TRBV30 to TRBJ2-3; D remains unclear. CDR1 is GTSNPN and CDR2 is SVGIG in the germline V gene (reference sequence). This CDR3 has 12 amino acids. The V and J ends lost 2 bases and 2 bases respectively, with 5 bases between them. CDR3 sequence: CAWSPYTDTQYF. The CDR3 DNA sequence: TGTGCCTGGAGTCCCTACACAGATACGCAGTATTTT.

This clone was observed a handful of times. V and J are TRBV7-9 and TRBJ2-7; 16 bases line up with TRBD2. CDR3 length: 16 residues. V lost 5 bases and J lost 6; bases outside the gene matches: 7. Per germline, CDR1 SEHNR and CDR2 FQNEAQ (reference sequence). The CDR3 spells CASSEGTSGRAGEQYF. The CDR3 nucleotides read TGTGCCAGCAGCGAAGGGACTAGCGGGAGGGCCGGCGAGCAGTACTTC.

The V call is TRBV2, the J call TRBJ2-7; no reliable D call. This CDR3 comprises 13 residues. The ends were cut back, 3 bases at V and 0 bases at J, with 6 bases in the middle. The germline V gene encodes CDR1 SNHLY and CDR2 FYNNEI. The CDR3 here is CASSDRSSYEQYF. Written as DNA, the CDR3 is TGTGCCAGCAGTGACAGAAGCTCCTACGAGCAGTACTTC.

The chain uses TRBV6-5 and TRBJ2-1; 9 positions match TRBD1. The germline CDR1 and CDR2 sequences are MNHEY and SVGAGI. The CDR3 covers 16 residues. J gave up 4 bases and V 3 bases, and 7 bases lay outside the gene matches. CDR3 nucleotide sequence: TGTGCCAGCAGTTATATAGGGACAGGGACATACAATGAGCAGTTCTTC. Its protein product is CASSYIGTGTYNEQFF.

The chain couples TRBV19 to TRBJ2-7; 7 nucleotides agree with TRBD2. Per germline, CDR1 LNHDA and CDR2 SQIVND (reference sequence). The CDR3 is 13 residues long. Unmatched junction bases numbered 2, after V lost 3 bases and J lost 3 bases. For the CDR3, the DNA is TGTGCCAGTAGTATGACGGGGGGCTACGAGCAGTACTTC. It encodes CASSMTGGYEQYF.

Concerning this clone itself: Other DNA sequences of this sample code for an identical CDR3. The chain uses TRBV7-9 and TRBJ1-1, with D hard to call. V lost 3 bases, J lost 1 base, and 12 bases lay in between. The CDR3 is 15 amino acids. Per the germline V gene, CDR1 is SEHNR and CDR2 is FQNEAQ (reference sequence). This CDR3 is CASSLVGRENTEAFF. The CDR3 nucleotides read TGTGCCAGCAGCTTGGTCGGGAGGGAGAACACTGAAGCTTTCTTT.

V and J are TRBV7-8 and TRBJ2-3; 7 bases map to TRBD2. CDR3 length equals 15 residues. Germline V lookup: CDR1 SGHVS, CDR2 FQNEAQ. Germline trimming cut 5 bases from V and 5 bases from J; bases unmatched to any gene: 10. The CDR3 here is CASSTRGGYRDTQYF. The CDR3 nucleotides read TGTGCCAGCAGCACACGGGGAGGGTATCGAGATACGCAGTATTTT.

J is TRBJ2-5 and V is TRBV19, with a weak D call TRBD1 (6 bases). Trimming took off 4 bases at V and 2 bases at J, with 11 bases between the two ends. The germline V gene encodes CDR1 LNHDA and CDR2 SQIVND (reference sequence). The CDR3 covers 14 residues. The CDR3 nucleotides read TGTGCCAGTAGTAGCGGACAGCTACAAGAGACCCAGTACTTC. It codes for CASSSGQLQETQYF.

This clone has just one count. V gene TRBV5-1 combines with J gene TRBJ1-2; weak D call: TRBD1 (5 bases). Germline CDR1 is SGHRS and CDR2 is YFSETQ. This CDR3 has 13 residues. V was shortened by 4 bases and J by 4 bases, with 11 bases between the two germline ends. The CDR3 coding sequence is TGCGCCAGCAGCGACCCTCAGGGCTATGGCTACACCTTC. Translating gives CASSDPQGYGYTF.

The chain links TRBV6-1 to TRBJ1-6, with 8 bases that match TRBD1. The germline CDR1 and CDR2 sequences are MNHNS and SASEGT. CDR3 size: 16 residues. V shed 3 bases, J shed 8 bases, and the junction held 9 bases outside the gene matches. The CDR3 sequence is CASSETPGTGDSPLHF. As DNA, the CDR3 is TGTGCCAGCAGTGAGACCCCCGGGACAGGCGATTCACCCCTCCACTTT.

The chain couples TRBV28 to TRBJ2-5; TRBD2 matches at 8 bases. V gave up 5 bases and J gave up 7 bases; unmatched junction bases: 12. The CDR3 length is 15 residues. Germline loops: CDR1 MDHEN, CDR2 SYDVKM. CDR3 bases: TGTGCCAGCAGTCCTACGGGGGGGGGCGTTTGGACCCAGTACTTC. This encodes CASSPTGGGVWTQYF.

The gene calls are TRBV19 and TRBJ2-6, with 8 bases identical to TRBD2. The CDR3 is 16 amino acids. Germline CDR1 LNHDA, CDR2 SQIVND (reference sequence). Unmatched junction bases numbered 10, after V lost 10 bases and J lost 2 bases. The CDR3 spells CATKARGEAGANVLTF. In DNA form, the CDR3 reads TGTGCCACCAAAGCGCGGGGGGAGGCTGGGGCCAACGTCCTGACTTTC.

The genes are TRBV20-1 and TRBJ2-2; possible D gene TRBD2, 6 bases. The CDR3 runs to 11 residues. In germline, CDR1 is DFQATT, CDR2 SNEGSKA (reference sequence). The V end lost 6 bases, the J end lost 17 bases, and 19 bases lay between the germline ends. CDR3 bases: TGCAGTGCCAGTAGCCGCGGGGAGCCATTTTTT. Amino acids: CSASSRGEPFF.

The chain joins TRBV15 to TRBJ1-1; TRBD1 aligns across 7 bases. V dropped 0 bases and J dropped 6; count of bases not matched to a gene: 4. Germline V CDR1 and CDR2: LNHNV, YYDKDF (reference sequence). The CDR3 loop spans 14 amino acids. CDR3 sequence: CATSRDFGTAEAFF. CDR3 coding DNA: TGTGCCACCAGCAGAGATTTTGGGACAGCTGAAGCTTTCTTT.

This clone was seen just once. The chain uses TRBV5-1 and TRBJ2-3; 9 nucleotides align to TRBD2. V shed 0 bases, J shed 2 bases, and the junction held 4 bases outside the gene matches. Germline CDR1 and CDR2: SGHRS and YFSETQ. The CDR3 is 16 amino acids. Here the CDR3 DNA reads TGCGCCAGCAGCTTGGATGGACTAGCGAACACAGATACGCAGTATTTT. Protein product: CASSLDGLANTDTQYF. Together with reference TRBV5-1 and TRBJ2-3, the CDR3 gives the full variable domain: KAGVTQTPRYLIKTRGQQVTLSCSPISGHRSVSWYQQTPGQGLQFLFEYFSETQRNKGNFPGRFSGRQFSNSRSEMNVSTLELGDSALYLCASSLDGLANTDTQYFGPGTRLTVL.

The chain has TRBV4-1 and TRBJ2-1; TRBD1 agrees at 7 bases. The length of the CDR3 is 17 residues. The V gene end was trimmed by 0 bases and the J gene end by 3 bases; junction bases not matched to a gene: 8. Germline V gene sequence: CDR1 MGHRA, CDR2 YSYEKL. DNA of the CDR3: TGCGCCAGCAGCCAAGATCCCGGACAGGTTTACTACAATGAGCAGTTCTTC. Translated: CASSQDPGQVYYNEQFF.

The gene calls are TRBV4-1 and TRBJ1-6, with D uncertain. Trimming left V 4 bases short and J 16 bases short, with 23 bases between. Germline V gene data show CDR1 as MGHRA and CDR2 as YSYEKL. The CDR3 has 15 amino acids. The CDR3 reads CASSRLYPPRGGLHF. In DNA, the CDR3 is TGCGCCAGCAGCCGCCTTTACCCACCCCGGGGAGGGCTCCACTTT.

This clone was found a few times. J is TRBJ2-1 and V is TRBV5-1; 12 bases are a match to TRBD2. The CDR3 extends over 20 amino acids. With V trimmed by 4 bases and J by 3 bases, 17 bases remained unmatched. The germline V gene has CDR1 SGHRS and CDR2 YFSETQ. CDR3 sequence (DNA): TGCGCCAGCAGCCGTCAGCCGGGACTAGCGGGCCTGGAGGACTACAATGAGCAGTTCTTC. Residues: CASSRQPGLAGLEDYNEQFF.

The CDR3 spells CASSQAQGSEQYF. CDR3 bases: TGTGCCAGCAGCCAAGCACAGGGGTCCGAGCAGTACTTC. The rearrangement uses TRBV3-1 (or the pseudogene TRBV3-2) and TRBJ2-7, with TRBD1 matching over 7 bases. Looked up from germline, CDR1 is LGHDT and CDR2 is YNNKEL (reference sequence). The V gene end was trimmed by 1 base and the J gene end by 6 bases; junction bases not matched to a gene: 3. There are 13 residues in the CDR3.

V is TRBV25-1 and J is TRBJ2-3; a weak D match, TRBD2 (6 bases). CDR1 is MGHDK, CDR2 SYGVNS, per germline. The CDR3 runs 14 residues. Trimming removed 5 bases from V and 0 bases from J, with 9 bases in between. CDR3 region: CASSREASTDTQYF. CDR3 DNA: TGTGCCAGCAGTAGGGAGGCTAGCACAGATACGCAGTATTTT. Looking up the rest from reference TRBV25-1 and TRBJ2-3 gives the full variable domain: EADIYQTPRYLVIGTGKKITLECSQTMGHDKMYWYQQDPGMELHLIHYSYGVNSTEKGDLSSESTVSRIRTEHFPLTLESARPSHTSQYLCASSREASTDTQYFGPGTRLTVL.

V gene TRBV5-5 combines with J gene TRBJ2-5; 7 nucleotides line up with TRBD1. In germline, CDR1 is SGHKS, CDR2 YYEKEE (reference sequence). Unmatched junction bases numbered 2, after V lost 3 bases and J lost 3 bases. CDR3 size: 13 residues. CDR3 sequence (DNA): TGTGCCAGCAGCTCAGACAGGGAAGAGACCCAGTACTTC. This encodes CASSSDREETQYF.

The chain links TRBV19 to TRBJ1-5; a possible D gene is TRBD1 (5 bases). V dropped 5 bases and J dropped 8 bases, with 16 bases sitting between them. This CDR3 contains 14 residues. Germline lookup yields CDR1 LNHDA and CDR2 SQIVND (reference sequence). CDR3 protein: CASSAGGGGKPQHF. The DNA of the CDR3 is TGTGCCAGTAGTGCGGGGGGGGGAGGCAAGCCCCAGCATTTT.

The rearrangement uses TRBV6-6 and TRBJ2-2, with D possibly being TRBD2 (6 bases). Trimming shortened V by 4 bases and J by 4 bases, and 7 bases separated the two germline ends. The germline V gene encodes CDR1 MNHNY and CDR2 SVGAGI (reference sequence). The CDR3 totals 13 residues. The CDR3 here is CASSSGGTGELFF. The CDR3 DNA is TGTGCCAGCAGTTCCGGGGGCACCGGGGAGCTGTTTTTT.

The J gene is TRBJ1-1, the V gene TRBV6-5; TRBD1 is a possible D gene (6 bases). CDR3 size: 13 residues. The V and J ends lost 10 bases and 6 bases respectively, with 18 bases between them. CDR1 and CDR2 from the germline V gene are MNHEY and SVGAGI. The CDR3 coding sequence is TGTGCCACAGCGGAGAGGGGGAGTCCTGAAGCTTTCTTT. Translating it yields CATAERGSPEAFF.